The 8 T cell receptor beta chains listed next were all sequenced from one sample in a study of Ad26.COV2.S vaccination and SARS-CoV-2 variants. Described treatment: about 20 received Ad26.COV2.S at low or high dose, single or two shots; five or six received placebo; per-sample allocation not given. Day 63 after the first vaccine or placebo injection was the time point for sampling. Libraries were prepared by immunoSEQ multiplex PCR; TCRdb keeps only in-frame clonotypes and omits some of them. The data contain 200,000 to 300,000 clones, approximately 87% of them singletons. The specimen was peripheral blood, collected in a trial of Ad26.COV2.S vaccine versus placebo. The receptors were gathered from a person between 18 and 65 years old who received the Ad26.COV2.S COVID-19 vaccine or a placebo.

This chain joins TRBV12-3 or TRBV12-4 and TRBJ2-7; D gene unclear. This CDR3 is 11 amino acids long. Trimming took off 3 bases at V and 7 bases at J, with 7 bases between the two ends. The CDR3 sequence is CASSFSSEQYF. Here the CDR3 DNA reads TGTGCCAGCAGTTTCTCGAGTGAGCAGTACTTC.

This rearrangement joins TRBV6-2 or TRBV6-3 to TRBJ1-1; D not resolved. Germline V gives CDR1 MNHEY, CDR2 SVGEGT. The CDR3 covers 14 residues. Trimming took 0 bases from V and 1 from J, leaving 6 bases between them. The CDR3 coding sequence is TGTGCCAGCAGTTACTCCGGTGGGAACACTGAAGCTTTCTTT. Its protein is CASSYSGGNTEAFF.

The rearrangement links TRBV7-9 to TRBJ1-4; D is uncertain. Germline V CDR1 and CDR2: SEHNR, FQNEAQ (reference sequence). The length of the CDR3 is 12 residues. The V end lost 5 bases, the J end lost 0 bases, and 1 base lay between the germline ends. CDR3 coding DNA: TGTGCCAGCAGCGCAACTAATGAAAAACTGTTTTTT. Protein: CASSATNEKLFF.

The V gene is TRBV19, the J gene TRBJ1-5, with 10 bases identical to TRBD1. The CDR3 runs to 17 residues. Germline V gives CDR1 LNHDA, CDR2 SQIVND (reference sequence). V lost 3 bases to trimming and J lost 2 bases; unmatched junction nucleotides: 7. CDR3 region: CASSIPGQGVGNQPQHF. The CDR3 DNA is TGTGCCAGTAGTATCCCTGGACAGGGGGTTGGCAATCAGCCCCAGCATTTT.

The J gene is TRBJ1-4, the V gene TRBV6-5; D remains unclear. The V and J ends lost 10 bases and 10 bases respectively, with 22 bases between them. The CDR3 totals 14 residues. Germline CDR1 MNHEY, CDR2 SVGAGI. The CDR3 here is CATLKWVGSGKLFF. CDR3 nucleotide sequence: TGTGCCACTTTAAAATGGGTGGGGTCGGGAAAACTGTTTTTT.

This clone has more than one count but fewer than ten. The chain combines TRBV4-1 with TRBJ1-6; D unresolved. CDR3 length equals 17 residues. Looked up from germline, CDR1 is MGHRA and CDR2 is YSYEKL. The V and J ends lost 0 bases and 0 bases respectively, with 9 bases between them. The CDR3 DNA reads TGCGCCAGCAGCCAAGAGGAGAAGAGCTCCTATAATTCACCCCTCCACTTT. Its protein is CASSQEEKSSYNSPLHF.

The chain links TRBV27 to TRBJ2-1, with D unresolved. This CDR3 spans 16 amino acids. In germline, CDR1 is MNHEY, CDR2 SMNVEV (reference sequence). V lost 0 bases to trimming and J lost 8 bases, with 17 bases between them. The CDR3 reads CASSLSTVPFDHEQFF. The CDR3, as DNA: TGTGCCAGCAGTTTATCCACAGTGCCCTTCGACCATGAGCAGTTCTTC.

The V and J genes are TRBV28 and TRBJ1-2; D is unclear. Per the germline V gene, CDR1 is MDHEN and CDR2 is SYDVKM. The CDR3 totals 14 residues. V was trimmed by 6 bases and J by 7 bases, leaving 18 bases between them. CDR3 residues: CASSSWVDWSGYTF. CDR3 DNA sequence: TGTGCCAGCAGCTCATGGGTGGACTGGTCTGGCTACACCTTC.